This is a list of T cell receptor beta chains from one sample in a study of cytomegalovirus exposure and HLA in healthy donors. Sequencing was performed with immunoSEQ multiplex PCR; in TCRdb, only in-frame clones are kept and a portion is missing. Among under 150,000 clones, around 75% were seen once, and the ten largest hold 2.5% to 3.5%. The sequenced sample was PBMCs. The receptors come from a man aged 25-45 years in good health and CMV-seronegative. CDR3s include the opening cysteine and the closing phenylalanine or tryptophan. A D gene is named only where the DNA matches it firmly. Clone sizes are given selectively: once, few, many, or a class where the clone is expanded.

>TRBD1|NA|15|TRBV11-2|TRBJ2-7
CASSLRQGGYYEQYF
TGTGCCAGCAGCCTTAGACAGGGGGGATACTACGAGCAGTACTTC
>NA|NA|14|TRBV27|TRBJ1-2
CASSSLTGLYGYTF
TGTGCCAGCAGTTCCTTGACAGGACTCTATGGCTACACCTTC
>TRBD2|NA|16|TRBV5-8|TRBJ2-2
CASSLGLAANTGELFF
TGTGCCAGCAGCTTGGGACTAGCGGCTAACACCGGGGAGCTGTTTTTT
>TRBD1|NA|17|TRBV2|TRBJ2-2
CASSEALGQGNTGELFF
TGTGCCAGCAGTGAAGCTCTCGGACAGGGCAACACCGGGGAGCTGTTTTTT
>NA|NA|15|TRBV5-1|TRBJ1-1
CASSLAHRGDTEAFF
TGCGCCAGCAGCTTGGCACATCGAGGGGACACCGAAGCTTTCTTT
>NA|NA|13|TRBV7-8|TRBJ2-5
CASSLYSEETQYF
TGTGCCAGCAGCTTATATAGCGAGGAGACCCAGTACTTC
>NA|NA|11|TRBV10-3|TRBJ2-1
CAISDGTGQFF
TGTGCCATCAGTGATGGAACGGGACAGTTCTTC
>TRBD2|NA|15|TRBV6-5|TRBJ2-7
CASSNSAGGRYEQYF
TGTGCCAGCAGTAACTCAGCGGGAGGAAGGTACGAGCAGTACTTC
>TRBD2|once|14|TRBV30|TRBJ2-3
CAGGGPRVTDTQYF
TGTGCCGGGGGGGGACCCCGCGTCACAGATACGCAGTATTTT
>NA|NA|14|TRBV6-1|TRBJ2-7
CASSPTRDKREQYF
TGTGCCAGCAGCCCCACCCGGGACAAGAGAGAGCAGTACTTC
>NA|once|12|TRBV29-1|TRBJ2-7
CSVEGQAYEQYF
TGCAGCGTTGAGGGACAAGCCTACGAGCAGTACTTC
>TRBD2|NA|15|TRBV7-2|TRBJ2-5
CASSLWRGVGETQYF
TGTGCCAGCAGCTTGTGGCGGGGGGTGGGGGAGACCCAGTACTTC
>NA|NA|17|TRBV27|TRBJ2-7
CASSLIFGVGVSYEQYF
TGTGCCAGCAGTTTAATTTTTGGGGTAGGGGTCTCCTACGAGCAGTACTTC
>TRBD1|NA|14|TRBV2|TRBJ2-2
CAGGTGVPTGELFF
TGTGCCGGGGGGACAGGGGTCCCCACCGGGGAGCTGTTTTTT
>NA|few|16|TRBV10-1|TRBJ2-1
CASSVPPQGPNGEQFF
TGCGCCAGCAGTGTGCCCCCACAGGGACCAAACGGTGAGCAGTTCTTC
>NA|NA|16|TRBV7-8|TRBJ1-1
CASSFSGALRNTEAFF
TGTGCCAGCAGCTTTTCAGGGGCACTCCGAAACACTGAAGCTTTCTTT
>TRBD2|once|16|TRBV9|TRBJ2-3
CASSVDTSGNIDTQYF
TGTGCCAGCAGCGTAGATACTAGCGGGAATATAGATACGCAGTATTTT
>NA|once|13|TRBV12-5|TRBJ2-5
CASGLGQGGTQYF
TGTGCTAGTGGTTTGGGGCAGGGCGGGACCCAGTACTTC